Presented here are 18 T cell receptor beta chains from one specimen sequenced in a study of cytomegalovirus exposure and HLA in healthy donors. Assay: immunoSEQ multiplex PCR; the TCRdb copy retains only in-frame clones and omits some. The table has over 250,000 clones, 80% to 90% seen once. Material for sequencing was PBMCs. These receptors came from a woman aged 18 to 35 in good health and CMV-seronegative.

The CDR3 region has the DNA TGTGCCAGCAGCGGGACTAGCGGGAGGGCTGGAACCTACAATGAGCAGTTCTTC. It encodes CASSGTSGRAGTYNEQFF. The chain couples TRBV7-6 to TRBJ2-1; 16 bases map to TRBD2. There are 18 residues in the CDR3. V shed 5 bases, J shed 2 bases, and the junction held 6 bases outside the gene matches. CDR1 and CDR2 (germline): SGHVS, FNYEAQ.

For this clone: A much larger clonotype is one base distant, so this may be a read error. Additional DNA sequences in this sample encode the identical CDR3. The CDR3 nucleotides read TGTGCCAGCAGCCGGGACAGGGGCCACGAGCAGTACTTC. Amino acid sequence: CASSRDRGHEQYF. This chain joins TRBV6-5 and TRBJ2-7; 10 bases are shared with TRBD1. CDR1 and CDR2 from the germline V gene are MNHEY and SVGAGI. The trim removed 6 bases at V and 5 bases at J, leaving 4 bases unmatched. The CDR3 consists of 13 residues.

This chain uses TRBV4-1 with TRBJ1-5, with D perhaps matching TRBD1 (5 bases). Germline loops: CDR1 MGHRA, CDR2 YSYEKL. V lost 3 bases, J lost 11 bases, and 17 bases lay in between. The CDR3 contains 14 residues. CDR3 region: CASSQGGGGEAQHF. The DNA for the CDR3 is TGCGCCAGCAGCCAGGGAGGCGGGGGTGAGGCCCAGCATTTT.

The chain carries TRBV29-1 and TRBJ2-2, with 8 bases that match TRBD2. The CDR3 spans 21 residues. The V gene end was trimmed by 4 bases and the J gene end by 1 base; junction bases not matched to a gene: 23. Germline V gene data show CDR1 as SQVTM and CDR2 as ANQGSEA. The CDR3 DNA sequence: TGCAGCGTTGCGGTGGCGGGAGGAGCCCGGGTAGGGCGGGTGAACACCGGGGAGCTGTTTTTT. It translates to CSVAVAGGARVGRVNTGELFF.

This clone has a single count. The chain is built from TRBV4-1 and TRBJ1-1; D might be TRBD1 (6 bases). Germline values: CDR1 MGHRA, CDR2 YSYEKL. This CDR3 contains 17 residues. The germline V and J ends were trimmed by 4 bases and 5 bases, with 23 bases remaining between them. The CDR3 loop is CASSRITGPPSGTEAFF. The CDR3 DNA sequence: TGCGCCAGCAGCCGGATAACAGGGCCCCCGAGTGGAACTGAAGCTTTCTTT.

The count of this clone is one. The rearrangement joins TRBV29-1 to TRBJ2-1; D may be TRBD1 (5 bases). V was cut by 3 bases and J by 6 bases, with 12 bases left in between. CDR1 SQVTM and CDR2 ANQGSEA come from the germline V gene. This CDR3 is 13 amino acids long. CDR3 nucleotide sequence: TGCAGCGTTGACAGGGAAGGCAGCAATGAGCAGTTCTTC. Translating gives CSVDREGSNEQFF.

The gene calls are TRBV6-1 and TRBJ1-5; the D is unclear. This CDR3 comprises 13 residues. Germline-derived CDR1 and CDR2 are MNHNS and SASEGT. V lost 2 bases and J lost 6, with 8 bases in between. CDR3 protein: CASSEKRVQPQHF. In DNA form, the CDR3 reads TGTGCCAGCAGTGAAAAGAGGGTTCAGCCCCAGCATTTT.

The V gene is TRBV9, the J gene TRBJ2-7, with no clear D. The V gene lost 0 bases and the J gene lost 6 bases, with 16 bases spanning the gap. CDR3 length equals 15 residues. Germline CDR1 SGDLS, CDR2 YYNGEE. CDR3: CASSVAGPPRREQYF. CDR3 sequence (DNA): TGTGCCAGCAGCGTAGCCGGTCCTCCCCGTCGCGAGCAGTACTTC.

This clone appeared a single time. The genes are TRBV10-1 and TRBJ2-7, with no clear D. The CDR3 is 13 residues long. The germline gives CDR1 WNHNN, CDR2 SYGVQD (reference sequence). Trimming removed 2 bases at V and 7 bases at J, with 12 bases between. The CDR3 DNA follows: TGCGCCAGCAGTGAGCTAGGAGTTGGGGAGCAGTACTTC. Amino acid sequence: CASSELGVGEQYF.

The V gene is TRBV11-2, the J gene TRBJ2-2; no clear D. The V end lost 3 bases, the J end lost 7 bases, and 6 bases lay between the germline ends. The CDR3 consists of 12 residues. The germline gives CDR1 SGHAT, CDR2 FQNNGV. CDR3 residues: CASSFTNGELFF. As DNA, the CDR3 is TGTGCCAGCAGCTTTACTAACGGGGAGCTGTTTTTT.

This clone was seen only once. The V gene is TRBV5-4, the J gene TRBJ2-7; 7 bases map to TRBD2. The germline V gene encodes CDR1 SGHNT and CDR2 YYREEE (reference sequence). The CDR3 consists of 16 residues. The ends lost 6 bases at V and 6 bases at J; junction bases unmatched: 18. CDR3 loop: CASTADLREAASEQYF. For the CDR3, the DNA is TGTGCCAGCACCGCTGACCTTCGGGAGGCTGCCTCCGAGCAGTACTTC.

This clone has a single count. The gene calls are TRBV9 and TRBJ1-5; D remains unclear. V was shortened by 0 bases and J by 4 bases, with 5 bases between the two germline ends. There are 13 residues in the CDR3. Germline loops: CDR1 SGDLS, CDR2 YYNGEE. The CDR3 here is CASSVGENQPQHF. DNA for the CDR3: TGTGCCAGCAGCGTAGGTGAGAATCAGCCCCAGCATTTT.

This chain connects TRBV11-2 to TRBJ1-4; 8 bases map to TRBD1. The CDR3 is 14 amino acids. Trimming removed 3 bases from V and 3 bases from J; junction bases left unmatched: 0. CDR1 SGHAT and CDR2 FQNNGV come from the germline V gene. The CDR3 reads CASSLTGANEKLFF. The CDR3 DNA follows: TGTGCCAGCAGCTTGACAGGGGCTAATGAAAAACTGTTTTTT.

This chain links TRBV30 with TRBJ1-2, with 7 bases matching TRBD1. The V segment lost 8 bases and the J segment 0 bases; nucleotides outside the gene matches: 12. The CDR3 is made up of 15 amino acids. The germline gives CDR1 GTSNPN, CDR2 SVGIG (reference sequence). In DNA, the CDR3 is TGTGCCGGAGAAGGACAGGCGGCAGCTAACTATGGCTACACCTTC. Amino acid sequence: CAGEGQAAANYGYTF.

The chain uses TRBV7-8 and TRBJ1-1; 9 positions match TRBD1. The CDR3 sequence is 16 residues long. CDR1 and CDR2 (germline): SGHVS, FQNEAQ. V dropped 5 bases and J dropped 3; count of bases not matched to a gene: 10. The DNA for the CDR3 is TGTGCCAGCAGCGCGACCGGGACAGGGTGGGACACTGAAGCTTTCTTT. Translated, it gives CASSATGTGWDTEAFF.

CDR3 DNA: TGTGCCAGCAGCGCCCCCGGAGGGGTGTGCACCTTC. It codes for CASSAPGGVCTF. The V gene is TRBV6-1, the J gene TRBJ1-2; TRBD1 might be the D (5 bases). V lost 6 bases, J lost 13 bases, and 18 bases lay in between. Looked up from germline, CDR1 is MNHNS and CDR2 is SASEGT. This CDR3 has 12 residues.

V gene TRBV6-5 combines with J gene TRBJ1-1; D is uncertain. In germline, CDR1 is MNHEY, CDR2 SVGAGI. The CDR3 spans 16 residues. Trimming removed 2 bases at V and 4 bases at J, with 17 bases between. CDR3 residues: CASSYLEPPRGTEAFF. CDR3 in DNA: TGTGCCAGCAGTTACCTCGAGCCACCTCGGGGCACTGAAGCTTTCTTT.

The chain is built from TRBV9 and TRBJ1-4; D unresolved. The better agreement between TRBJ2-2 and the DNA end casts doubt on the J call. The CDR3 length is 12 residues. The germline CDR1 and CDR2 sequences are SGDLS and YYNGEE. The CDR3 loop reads CASSAGGRELFF. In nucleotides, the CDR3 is TGTGCCAGCAGCGCAGGTGGGAGGGAGCTGTTTTTT.